The 21 T cell receptor beta chains listed next were all sequenced from one sample in a study of blood T cell repertoires in COVID-19. Generated by immunoSEQ multiplex PCR, the TCRdb table keeps only in-frame clones and is missing some. The table includes roughly 170,000 clones, approximately 80% detected once. Sequenced sample: PBMCs or T cells enriched from blood (not recorded which). The origin of the receptors is a man between 50 and 59 years old who had recovered from COVID-19.

V and J are TRBV2 and TRBJ1-6, with D possibly TRBD1 on 5 matching bases. Trimming shortened V by 6 bases and J by 4 bases, and 13 bases separated the two germline ends. This CDR3 spans 15 amino acids. The germline V gene has CDR1 SNHLY and CDR2 FYNNEI. The CDR3 loop reads CASRGGTAYNSPLHF. The DNA of the CDR3 is TGTGCCAGCAGGGGCGGGACCGCGTATAATTCACCCCTCCACTTT.

This clone was counted a single time. Distinct nucleotide sequences in the sample also encode this CDR3. The genes are TRBV28 and TRBJ1-4; 8 bases agree with TRBD1. CDR3 length: 15 amino acids. V lost 5 bases to trimming and J lost 4 bases; unmatched junction nucleotides: 6. Germline V gives CDR1 MDHEN, CDR2 SYDVKM. This CDR3 reads CASSPRQGFNEKLFF. The CDR3 coding sequence is TGTGCCAGCAGTCCTCGACAGGGGTTTAATGAAAAACTGTTTTTT.

Concerning this clone: The sample holds other DNA sequences that translate to the same CDR3. V and J are TRBV2 and TRBJ2-7, with D maybe TRBD2 (5 bases). V lost 6 bases and J lost 1, with 7 bases in between. The germline gives CDR1 SNHLY, CDR2 FYNNEI. This CDR3 is built from 12 residues. The CDR3 here is CASREDSYEQYF. The CDR3 nucleotides are TGTGCCAGCAGGGAGGATTCCTACGAGCAGTACTTC.

Only one count was recorded for this clone. The CDR3 DNA reads TGTGCCAGCAGCTTAGCATCGTGGCAGGGATACGAGCAGTACTTC. It codes for CASSLASWQGYEQYF. The J gene is TRBJ2-7, the V gene TRBV11-1, with D possibly TRBD1 on 5 matching bases. CDR1 SGHAT and CDR2 FQDESV come from the germline V gene (reference sequence). The CDR3 covers 15 residues. Trimming pared 0 bases from V and 4 bases from J, leaving 13 bases between.

CDR3 loop: CASSLRHGSYNEQFF. The CDR3 DNA reads as TGTGCCAGTAGTCTCAGACACGGATCCTACAATGAGCAGTTCTTC. The V gene is TRBV19, the J gene TRBJ2-1; D unresolved. The V end was cut by 5 bases, the J end by 1 base, with 12 bases between. CDR1 and CDR2 (germline): LNHDA, SQIVND (reference sequence). The CDR3 extends over 15 amino acids.

The chain has TRBV7-2 and TRBJ1-4; weak D call: TRBD1 (6 bases). Germline V gives CDR1 SGHTA, CDR2 FQGNSA. Trimming stripped 2 bases from V and 7 bases from J, with 11 bases between. This CDR3 comprises 14 residues. CDR3 in amino acids: CASSLSGESEKLFF. CDR3 DNA sequence: TGTGCCAGCAGCTTATCAGGGGAGAGTGAAAAACTGTTTTTT.

The rearrangement uses TRBV3-1 (or the pseudogene TRBV3-2) and TRBJ2-4; D perhaps matches TRBD2 (7 bases). The length of the CDR3 is 15 residues. Per germline, CDR1 LGHDT and CDR2 YNNKEL (reference sequence). The V and J ends lost 1 base and 6 bases respectively, with 13 bases between them. As DNA, the CDR3 is TGTGCCAGCAGCCAAGGCGGGGGCAGTGGAAACATTCAGTACTTC. Protein: CASSQGGGSGNIQYF.

The chain recombines TRBV19 with TRBJ1-5; TRBD1 might be the D (5 bases). V shed 4 bases and J shed 7 bases, with 8 bases lying between them. The CDR3 extends over 12 amino acids. Germline V gene sequence: CDR1 LNHDA, CDR2 SQIVND (reference sequence). CDR3 nucleotides: TGTGCCAGTAGTACCGGGGGGCAGCCCCAGCATTTT. This encodes CASSTGGQPQHF.

The V call is TRBV3-1 (or the pseudogene TRBV3-2), the J call TRBJ2-1; TRBD1 might be the D (5 bases). The germline V gene has CDR1 LGHDT and CDR2 YNNKEL (reference sequence). The V and J ends lost 4 bases and 4 bases respectively, with 14 bases between them. The CDR3 covers 15 residues. The CDR3 is CASSPRLGLYNEQFF. The CDR3 coding sequence is TGTGCCAGCAGCCCCCGGCTGGGGCTTTACAATGAGCAGTTCTTC.

The chain couples TRBV9 to TRBJ1-6, with TRBD1 identical over 9 bases. Trimming cost V 4 bases and J 5 bases; bases outside gene matches: 1. The CDR3 runs to 14 residues. Germline CDR1 SGDLS, CDR2 YYNGEE. The CDR3 sequence is CASSRTGDNSPLHF. The DNA for the CDR3 is TGTGCCAGCAGCCGGACAGGGGATAATTCACCCCTCCACTTT.

The rearrangement links TRBV5-1 to TRBJ1-2; D remains ambiguous. CDR3 size: 17 residues. Germline assignment: CDR1 SGHRS and CDR2 YFSETQ. Trimming stripped 0 bases from V and 4 bases from J, with 19 bases between. DNA of the CDR3: TGCGCCAGCAGCTTGGCCCTTCTAACGGGGAGCGCCTATGGCTACACCTTC. This encodes CASSLALLTGSAYGYTF.

V is TRBV5-5 and J is TRBJ2-2, with 9 bases identical to TRBD1. The CDR3 length is 16 residues. The V gene's germline CDR1 is SGHKS and CDR2 YYEKEE (reference sequence). The J segment lost 3 bases and the V segment lost 3 bases, leaving 6 bases of the junction unmatched. The CDR3 region is CASSSLDRGYTGELFF. The CDR3, as DNA: TGTGCCAGCAGCTCACTGGACAGGGGCTACACCGGGGAGCTGTTTTTT.

This chain uses TRBV9 with TRBJ2-7; TRBD1 is a possible D gene (5 bases). V shed 4 bases and J shed 4 bases, with 18 bases lying between them. The CDR3 has 15 amino acids. Per the germline V gene, CDR1 is SGDLS and CDR2 is YYNGEE. DNA for the CDR3: TGTGCCAGCAGCTTCTCCGACAGAGCCTTGTACGAGCAGTACTTC. As protein: CASSFSDRALYEQYF. Filled out from reference TRBV9 and TRBJ2-7, the complete variable domain reads DSGVTQTPKHLITATGQRVTLRCSPRSGDLSVYWYQQSLDQGLQFLIQYYNGEERAKGNILERFSAQQFPDLHSELNLSSLELGDSALYFCASSFSDRALYEQYFGPGTRLTVT.

Comment on this clone: Germline is not matched at one junction end, which may reflect a read error. This chain links TRBV5-4 with TRBJ2-7; 9 bases match TRBD1. This CDR3 contains 13 residues. Germline CDR1 is SGHNT and CDR2 is YYREEE (reference sequence). This CDR3 reads CASSLGSGTGPFF. Written as DNA, the CDR3 is TGTGCCAGCAGCTTGGGTTCAGGGACAGGGCCCTTCTTC.

The chain couples TRBV18 to TRBJ1-1, with D perhaps TRBD1 (5 bases). The V end lost 3 bases, the J end lost 6 bases, and 11 bases lay between the germline ends. The CDR3 runs 13 residues. Germline loops: CDR1 KGHSH, CDR2 LQKENI. The CDR3 bases are TGTGCCAGCTCACCGGGGCCGTCGGCTGAAGCTTTCTTT. It is translated as CASSPGPSAEAFF.

The chain couples TRBV11-2 to TRBJ2-1; TRBD2 agrees at 7 bases. Trimming cost V 2 bases and J 6 bases; bases outside gene matches: 10. Germline-derived CDR1 and CDR2 are SGHAT and FQNNGV. The CDR3 sequence is 16 residues long. The CDR3 DNA reads TGTGCCAGCAGCTTACTTCCTAGCGGCCTAATCAATGAGCAGTTCTTC. Protein: CASSLLPSGLINEQFF.

The V and J genes are TRBV6-5 and TRBJ1-1; 7 nucleotides agree with TRBD1. Looked up from germline, CDR1 is MNHEY and CDR2 is SVGAGI. The V gene end was trimmed by 7 bases and the J gene end by 8 bases; junction bases not matched to a gene: 13. CDR3 size: 14 residues. DNA of the CDR3: TGTGCCAGCACAAGGGGGCAGCCCGGCGGGGAAGCTTTCTTT. As protein: CASTRGQPGGEAFF.

This chain connects TRBV7-8 to TRBJ2-6; TRBD1 matches at 9 bases. Germline V CDR1 and CDR2: SGHVS, FQNEAQ. The CDR3 extends over 19 amino acids. Germline trimming cut 7 bases from V and 0 bases from J; bases unmatched to any gene: 13. Here the CDR3 reads CASKREPGQGFSGANVLTF. Here the CDR3 DNA reads TGTGCCAGCAAGAGGGAACCGGGACAGGGATTCTCTGGGGCCAACGTCCTGACTTTC.

CDR3: CASSQVQGARQPQHF. CDR3 DNA: TGCGCCAGCAGCCAGGTACAGGGGGCGCGTCAGCCCCAGCATTTT. This rearrangement joins TRBV4-1 to TRBJ1-5; 9 bases line up with TRBD1. V shed 3 bases and J 6 bases; nucleotides not matched to a gene: 6. CDR1 and CDR2 from the germline V gene are MGHRA and YSYEKL. The CDR3 runs 15 residues.

This clone was observed a few times. This chain links TRBV19 with TRBJ1-2; D might be TRBD1 (6 bases). Trimming stripped 5 bases from V and 2 bases from J, with 12 bases between. Per germline, CDR1 LNHDA and CDR2 SQIVND (reference sequence). The CDR3 runs to 14 residues. The CDR3 here is CASSQGMRNYGYTF. CDR3 DNA: TGTGCCAGTAGTCAGGGGATGAGAAACTATGGCTACACCTTC.

V gene TRBV29-1 combines with J gene TRBJ1-1; TRBD1 is a possible D gene (6 bases). Germline CDR1 SQVTM, CDR2 ANQGSEA. The ends were cut back, 7 bases at V and 0 bases at J, with 15 bases in the middle. The CDR3 consists of 14 residues. CDR3 loop: CSARGGGMNTEAFF. The DNA for the CDR3 is TGCAGCGCCCGAGGGGGGGGGATGAACACTGAAGCTTTCTTT.